Here is one TCR beta chain with its context. These data are taken from a study of shared clonotypes between healthy human individuals. Sequencing was performed with immunoSEQ multiplex PCR; in TCRdb, only in-frame clones are kept and a portion is missing. The sample carries about 480,000 clones, 60% to 80% recorded once. The sequencing input was PBMCs. This sequence was found in a middle-aged woman in good health. Some clones in this sample may be carry-over from other donors' samples.

The CDR3 here is CATPSGLGGQGFYGYTF. As DNA, the CDR3 is TGTGCCACCCCATCGGGGCTAGGAGGACAGGGATTCTATGGCTACACCTTC. This sequence joins TRBV28 and TRBJ1-2, with 8 bases matching TRBD1. The trim removed 10 bases at V and 4 bases at J, leaving 20 bases unmatched. The CDR3 is 17 residues long. Germline V gene data show CDR1 as MDHEN and CDR2 as SYDVKM.